This T cell receptor beta chain was recovered during a study of control samples from healthy donors and cancer patients. Germline CDR1 reads SEHNR; CDR2 reads FQNEAQ (reference sequence). CDR3 length: 12 residues. The V gene lost 2 bases and the J gene lost 4 bases, with 3 bases spanning the gap. TCRdb's copy holds only in-frame clones and misses some; the assay was immunoSEQ multiplex PCR. The sample includes 60,000 to 75,000 clones, 89% of them seen just once. The rearrangement joins TRBV7-9 to TRBJ1-5; no reliable D call. The origin of this receptor is a man aged 55 to 69 with colorectal cancer. Sequencing used PBMCs. The CDR3 spells CASSLLNQPQHF. CDR3 nucleotide sequence: TGTGCCAGCAGCTTATTAAATCAGCCCCAGCATTTT.